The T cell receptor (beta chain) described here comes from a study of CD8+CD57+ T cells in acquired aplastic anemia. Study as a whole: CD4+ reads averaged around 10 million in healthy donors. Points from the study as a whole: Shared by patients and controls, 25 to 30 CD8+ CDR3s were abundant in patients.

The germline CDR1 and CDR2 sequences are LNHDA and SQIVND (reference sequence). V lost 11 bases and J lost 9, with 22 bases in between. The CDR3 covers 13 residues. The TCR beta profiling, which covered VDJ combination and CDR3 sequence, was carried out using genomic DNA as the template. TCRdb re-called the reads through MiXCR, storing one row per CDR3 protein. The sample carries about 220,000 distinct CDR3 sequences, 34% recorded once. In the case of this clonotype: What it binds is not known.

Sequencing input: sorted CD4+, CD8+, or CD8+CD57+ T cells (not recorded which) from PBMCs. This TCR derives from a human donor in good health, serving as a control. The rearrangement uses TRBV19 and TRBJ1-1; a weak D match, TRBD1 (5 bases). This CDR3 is CAGRPTWGYKAFF. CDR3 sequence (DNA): TGTGCCGGCCGCCCGACTTGGGGGTACAAAGCTTTCTTT.